This T cell receptor beta chain appears in the sequencing data of a study of CD8 T cells in ankylosing spondylitis (dated by TCRdb to 2015 to 2018). With regard to the full study: T cell receptor beta repertoires were profiled in healthy donors and ankylosing spondylitis patients so that disease-linked TCR variants could be found. The whole study cohort included 90 to 120 healthy donors and 20 to 30 ankylosing spondylitis patients. Peripheral blood was sampled, and synovial fluid was also collected from ankylosing spondylitis patients.

In the case of this clonotype: No cognate antigen has been identified for it. Per-base quality was not reported, and no clone a single base away is much larger than it.

The CDR3 runs 12 residues from the cysteine to the phenylalanine. Only the CDR3 portion is preserved as DNA: 36 bases, with reading frame beginning at the first base. Compared with germline, V lacks 6 bases and J lacks 6 bases; bases without a gene match: 3. CDR1 and CDR2 are drawn from the germline V gene: MGHRA, YSYEKL. What the research found in general, with its limitations: The disease-linked clones had a CD8+ phenotype and were found at relatively low frequencies in peripheral blood. Blood from ankylosing spondylitis patients appeared to be characterized by a TCR beta motif made up of under ten highly homologous amino acid variants. Some motif variants were previously reported in synovial fluid and blood of reactive arthritis patients, suggesting common disease-initiation mechanisms. According to the report, matched synovial fluid samples from ankylosing spondylitis patients were significantly enriched for the disease-linked clones.

Instrument used: Illumina HiSeq 2500. Quantitative 5'-RACE with molecular barcodes was the method used to prepare the TCR beta libraries. Concerning the study's data processing: A new computational method based on a probabilistic model of VDJ rearrangement was used to identify disease-linked TCR variants. The public reads were reanalyzed by TCRdb: fastp trimming at Q25, MiXCR alignment, in-frame beta chains only. Identical CDR3 protein sequences are pooled into one entry, listed with their most common genes and DNA. The V and J calls shown here were made by TCRdb, not taken from the authors' results. This sample lists 380,000 or so distinct CDR3 sequences; roughly 20% were detected once. Of the sample, roughly 14% is held by the ten largest clones.

Source material: blood, either unsorted or a sorted T cell fraction (not recorded which). The rearrangement joined TRBV4-1 to TRBJ2-7; TRBD2 matches 9 bases in the middle. The receptor was isolated from a male donor with ankylosing spondylitis or in good health (not recorded which). The sequence in DNA is TGCGCCAGCAGTCATAGCGGGGGCGAGCAGTACTTC. It translates as CASSHSGGEQYF.